Listed below are T cell receptor beta chains from one sample, sequenced in a study of vaccination effects on CD4 cells after COVID-19. TCRdb keeps only in-frame clones here, not all; method: immunoSEQ multiplex PCR. The sample includes fewer than 85,000 clones, around 70% seen only once; the top ten take roughly 2%. For these receptors, no antigen is known. The sample in question was CD4+ T cells from PBMCs cultured without peptide, obtained after COVID-19 vaccination. The receptors come from a human donor who received a COVID-19 vaccine. CDR3s include the opening cysteine and the closing phenylalanine or tryptophan. A D gene is named only where the DNA matches it firmly. Expanded clones are given a class, and other clones once, few, many or no size at all.

>-|-|TRBJ1-5|TRBV6-6
CASSSEPTRGDQPQHF
TGTGCCAGCAGTTCCGAGCCCACAAGAGGCGATCAGCCCCAGCATTTT
>-|-|TRBJ2-3|TRBV6-5
CASSYLTGLSTDTQYF
TGTGCCAGCAGTTACCTCACGGGACTCTCCACAGATACGCAGTATTTT
>-|TRBD1|TRBJ1-5|TRBV12-5
CASGLTTTGAFVQPQHF
TGTGCTAGTGGTTTGACAACTACAGGGGCCTTCGTCCAGCCCCAGCATTTT
>-|-|TRBJ1-2|TRBV18
CASSSLSNYGYTF
TGTGCCAGCTCATCTCTGTCTAACTATGGCTACACCTTC
>-|-|TRBJ1-5|TRBV28
CASSFGGPQNQPQHF
TGTGCCAGCAGTTTTGGGGGACCCCAGAACCAGCCCCAGCATTTT
>few|-|TRBJ1-3|TRBV28
CASSSPWGAGHTIYF
TGTGCCAGCAGTTCTCCTTGGGGGGCCGGACACACCATATATTTT
>-|TRBD1|TRBJ1-2|TRBV5-1
CASSPAGTGAPLGGYTF
TGCGCCAGCAGCCCAGCCGGGACAGGGGCGCCCTTGGGTGGCTACACCTTC
>-|-|TRBJ2-6|TRBV4-1
CASRRGEGAGANVLTF
TGCGCCAGCAGACGGGGAGAGGGGGCTGGGGCCAACGTCCTGACTTTC
>few|TRBD1|TRBJ1-1|TRBV5-6
CASSWGIGTDMNTEAFF
TGTGCCAGCAGCTGGGGTATCGGGACAGACATGAACACTGAAGCTTTCTTT
>-|TRBD1|TRBJ1-5|TRBV30
CAWSGPGQDQPQHF
TGTGCCTGGAGTGGTCCGGGACAGGATCAGCCCCAGCATTTT
>-|TRBD1|TRBJ1-1|TRBV18
CASSPGTGTEAFF
TGTGCCAGCTCACCCGGGACAGGCACTGAAGCTTTCTTT
>-|-|TRBJ1-1|TRBV5-1
CASRTEPNTEAFF
TGCGCCAGTAGGACAGAGCCGAACACTGAAGCTTTCTTT
>-|-|TRBJ1-2|TRBV5-4
CASSLPGTYYGYTF
TGTGCCAGCAGCTTGCCCGGGACATACTATGGCTACACCTTC
>-|-|TRBJ1-2|TRBV6-6
CASTRQNYGYTF
TGTGCCAGCACGCGGCAGAACTATGGCTACACCTTC
>-|TRBD1|TRBJ2-6|TRBV5-4
CASSLGTGRSGANVLTF
TGTGCCAGCAGCTTGGGGACAGGGCGTTCTGGGGCCAACGTCCTGACTTTC
>-|-|TRBJ1-1|TRBV3-1/TRBV3-2
CASSQVANTEAFF
TGTGCCAGCAGCCAAGTAGCGAACACTGAAGCTTTCTTT
>-|TRBD1|TRBJ1-2|TRBV7-2
CALTGTGNYGYTF
TGTGCCCTAACTGGGACAGGGAACTATGGCTACACCTTC
>-|-|TRBJ1-3|TRBV30
CAWSVRRDYISGNTIYF
TGTGCCTGGAGTGTACGGAGAGACTACATCTCTGGAAACACCATATATTTT
>-|TRBD2|TRBJ2-5|TRBV2
CASTEGGSETQYF
TGTGCCAGCACTGAGGGAGGGTCGGAGACCCAGTACTTC
>once|-|TRBJ2-1|TRBV2
CASSQLAPSYNEQFF
TGTGCCAGCAGTCAGCTAGCCCCCTCCTACAATGAGCAGTTCTTC
>-|-|TRBJ1-6|TRBV19
CASSKQGNGSPLHF
TGTGCCAGTAGTAAACAGGGTAATGGTTCACCCCTCCACTTT
>-|TRBD1|TRBJ2-1|TRBV20-1
CSLGGKGQFF
TGCAGCCTAGGGGGCAAAGGGCAGTTCTTC
>-|TRBD1|TRBJ1-3|TRBV25-1
CASTRPGDSGNTIYF
TGTGCCAGCACCCGGCCGGGGGACAGTGGAAACACCATATATTTT
>-|TRBD1|TRBJ2-5|TRBV5-6
CASSLGAGGTQYF
TGTGCCAGCAGCTTGGGGGCAGGGGGGACCCAGTACTTC
>-|-|TRBJ2-1|TRBV7-9
CASSLISDEQFF
TGTGCCAGCAGCTTAATTAGTGATGAGCAGTTCTTC
>-|TRBD1|TRBJ1-6|TRBV28
CATRDSYNSPLHF
TGTGCCACCCGGGACAGTTATAATTCACCCCTCCACTTT
>-|-|TRBJ1-1|TRBV5-6
CASSEQIGEAFF
TGTGCCAGCAGCGAGCAAATCGGTGAAGCTTTCTTT
>once|-|TRBJ2-1|TRBV21-1
CASSNRLCTSGGPSSYNEQFF
TGTGCCAGCAGCAACCGCCTCTGCACTAGCGGGGGGCCTAGCTCCTACAATGAGCAGTTCTTC
>-|-|TRBJ2-3|TRBV5-4
CASSLEGPTDTQYF
TGTGCCAGCAGCTTGGAGGGCCCCACAGATACGCAGTATTTT
>few|-|TRBJ1-3|TRBV6-5
CASSVGRKSGNTIYF
TGTGCCAGCAGCGTCGGACGGAAGTCTGGAAACACCATATATTTT
>few|-|TRBJ1-1|TRBV5-1
CASSLGVGGMNTEAFF
TGCGCCAGCAGCTTGGGTGTCGGGGGAATGAACACTGAAGCTTTCTTT
>-|-|TRBJ1-4|TRBV5-1
CASSLAPGREKLFF
TGCGCCAGCAGCTTGGCCCCGGGAAGGGAAAAACTGTTTTTT
>few|-|TRBJ1-3|TRBV5-8
CASSLEPALSGNTIYF
TGTGCCAGCAGCTTGGAACCAGCTCTCTCTGGAAACACCATATATTTT
>-|TRBD2|TRBJ2-3|TRBV18
CASYTSGADTQYF
TGTGCCAGTTACACTAGCGGGGCGGATACGCAGTATTTT
>-|TRBD2|TRBJ2-1|TRBV6-5
CASSSRGLAGGIQFF
TGTGCCAGCAGTTCCCGAGGACTAGCGGGCGGTATTCAGTTCTTC
>-|TRBD1|TRBJ1-4|TRBV28
CASSMTGVGVTNEKLFF
TGTGCCAGCTCCATGACAGGGGTGGGAGTTACTAATGAAAAACTGTTTTTT
>-|-|TRBJ2-3|TRBV18
CASSPPLSTDTQYF
TGTGCCAGCTCACCACCGCTTTCAACAGATACGCAGTATTTT